This T cell receptor (beta chain) was captured in a study of T-cell memory formation after mild COVID-19. Study results and caveats: Cross-reactive memory seemingly joined, as some responding clones were found in pre-infection memory. Unconfirmed was the SARS-CoV-2 specificity of second-wave clones that peaked on day 37. Later expanders leaned toward CD4+, whereas clones contracting from day 15 to 85 were balanced CD4/CD8.

TCRdb re-called the 5' RACE reads through MiXCR, storing one row per CDR3 protein. The sample carries 270,000 or so distinct CDR3 sequences, roughly 18% recorded once. Remarks on this clonotype: Its antigen is unidentified.

The germline V gene has CDR1 MNHNY and CDR2 SVGAGI (reference sequence). CDR3 length equals 18 residues. V was clipped by 2 bases and J by 1 base; unmatched bases: 5. This chain connects TRBV6-6 to TRBJ2-6, with 10 bases matching TRBD2. The material sequenced was PBMCs or a T cell subset sorted from them (not recorded which). The source of this sequence is a man in his late teens or twenties who had mild COVID-19 (a few samples of this study predate the infection). Cell type and time point are not known. The CDR3: CASSYAPGLASGANVLTF. The CDR3, as DNA: TGTGCCAGCAGTTACGCACCGGGACTAGCGTCTGGGGCCAACGTCCTGACTTTC.